This T cell receptor (beta chain) was recovered during a study of vaccination and CD4 T cells after COVID-19. Study as a whole: Recovered patients in the cohort numbered six men and four women, two of them Hispanic. Post-vaccine sampling followed dose two by a median roughly 65 days (range 14 to 241). Findings and limits, study-wide: Rising from about 20 to 38, the median of SARS-CoV-2-reactive clonotypes did not change significantly.

Described treatment: 10-day PBMC culture with coronavirus spike peptide pools or control peptides (ViraFEST assay). Regarding this clonotype: The antigen remains unidentified.

Once obtained from cultured CD4+ T cells, the DNA was sequenced using the Oncomine TCR Beta short-read assay. It was cultured CD4+ T cells from which genomic DNA was extracted. MiXCR, applied by TCRdb to the PCR reads, yields one record per CDR3 protein. This sample carries several thousand distinct CDR3 sequences, 15% to 20% of them seen once, and the ten largest clones take around an eighth. This sequence originates from a human donor who had recovered from COVID-19. The sequenced sample consisted of CD4+ T cells from blood, cultured in vitro.

Written as DNA, the CDR3 is TGCAGCGGAGGGGAGGGCGGTAGCTCCTACAATGAGCAGTTCTTC. Its protein is CSGGEGGSSYNEQFF. The chain joins TRBV20-1 to TRBJ2-1, with 7 bases aligning to TRBD2. The CDR3 length is 15 residues. Germline V gene sequence: CDR1 DFQATT, CDR2 SNEGSKA (reference sequence).